This is a list of T cell receptor beta chains from one sample in a study of shared clonotypes between healthy human individuals. This table comes from immunoSEQ multiplex PCR, and its TCRdb copy is limited to in-frame clones, with some not included. The table has more than 850,000 clones, approximately 80% seen once. The sample taken for sequencing was memory CD4+ T cells from PBMCs. These receptors all come from a young man in good health. Some clones in this sample may be carry-over from other donors' samples. Both conserved end residues are part of each CDR3. Fields, in order: V gene, J gene, clone size, D gene, CDR3 protein, CDR3 DNA. D genes are given only for firm matches. Expanded clones get a size class; other rows say once, few or many, or leave the size out.

TRBV7-9	TRBJ1-1	few	TRBD1	CASSWTGTEAFF	TGTGCCAGCAGCTGGACAGGGACTGAAGCTTTCTTT
TRBV5-1	TRBJ2-7	NA	NA	CASGERDSLYEQYF	TGCGCCAGTGGCGAGCGGGACAGCCTCTACGAGCAGTACTTC
TRBV5-1	TRBJ1-2	NA	NA	CASSSYYGYTF	TGCGCCAGCAGCTCCTACTATGGCTACACCTTC
TRBV4-1	TRBJ2-1	NA	NA	CASRLDHSSYNEQFF	TGCGCCAGCAGACTGGACCACTCCTCCTACAATGAGCAGTTCTTC
TRBV28	TRBJ2-7	once	NA	CASTPYGGGTYEQYF	TGTGCCAGCACCCCCTACGGGGGCGGAACCTACGAGCAGTACTTC
TRBV27	TRBJ2-7	NA	NA	CASSFTRGYYEQYF	TGTGCCAGCAGTTTCACTAGGGGTTACTACGAGCAGTACTTC
TRBV27	TRBJ1-5	NA	NA	CASSPMRNQPQHF	TGTGCCAGCAGCCCGATGAGAAATCAGCCCCAGCATTTT
TRBV5-4	TRBJ1-4	NA	TRBD1	CASSRGTGAANEKLFF	TGTGCCAGCAGCCGCGGGACAGGGGCGGCTAATGAAAAACTGTTTTTT
TRBV6-6	TRBJ2-7	NA	TRBD1	CASSHRDRGVYEQYF	TGTGCCAGCAGTCACCGGGACAGGGGAGTGTACGAGCAGTACTTC
TRBV14	TRBJ2-2	NA	NA	CASSQGGSGELFF	TGTGCCAGCAGCCAAGGGGGGTCCGGGGAGCTGTTTTTT
TRBV5-6	TRBJ2-7	NA	NA	CASSLGPTEGQYF	TGTGCCAGCAGCTTGGGGCCTACGGAGGGGCAGTACTTC
TRBV29-1	TRBJ1-3	NA	TRBD1	CSVGEGAIGNTIYF	TGCAGCGTTGGTGAGGGGGCTATTGGAAACACCATATATTTT
TRBV2	TRBJ1-1	NA	TRBD1	CASSSTGSSTEAFF	TGTGCCAGCTCATCGACAGGGAGTAGCACTGAAGCTTTCTTT
TRBV5-5	TRBJ2-7	few	NA	CASSREPISYEQYF	TGTGCCAGCAGCCGGGAGCCAATATCCTACGAGCAGTACTTC
TRBV7-9	TRBJ2-3	NA	NA	CASSRATDTQYF	TGTGCCAGCAGCCGGGCCACAGATACGCAGTATTTT
TRBV9	TRBJ2-7	NA	NA	CASSAPGYEQYF	TGTGCCAGCAGCGCCCCGGGCTACGAGCAGTACTTC
TRBV2	TRBJ2-7	NA	TRBD2	CASSEVGEGEQYF	TGTGCCAGCAGTGAGGTAGGGGAGGGCGAGCAGTACTTC
TRBV28	TRBJ2-3	NA	NA	CASRPGGGQGADTQYF	TGTGCCAGCAGACCTGGGGGGGGGCAAGGCGCAGATACGCAGTATTTT
TRBV10-3	TRBJ2-1	NA	TRBD1	CAITPDRDRYNEQFF	TGTGCCATCACCCCCGACCGGGACAGGTACAATGAGCAGTTCTTC
TRBV19	TRBJ1-2	NA	NA	CASTFPGRELYGYTF	TGTGCCAGTACCTTTCCCGGACGGGAGCTCTATGGCTACACCTTC
TRBV6-1	TRBJ2-1	NA	NA	CASSGSRSGNEQFF	TGTGCCAGCAGTGGTAGCCGAAGTGGCAATGAGCAGTTCTTC
TRBV20-1	TRBJ2-7	NA	TRBD1	CSRQGRDEQYF	TGCAGTCGACAGGGGCGGGACGAGCAGTACTTC
TRBV5-1	TRBJ2-2	NA	NA	CASSVEDLTGELFF	TGCGCCAGCAGCGTAGAGGACCTCACCGGGGAGCTGTTTTTT
TRBV19	TRBJ2-7	NA	NA	CASSDYAGTEGEQYF	TGTGCCAGTAGTGACTACGCCGGGACCGAGGGCGAGCAGTACTTC
TRBV5-6	TRBJ2-1	NA	TRBD1	CASSLADRDRFF	TGTGCCAGCAGCTTGGCTGACAGGGATAGGTTCTTC
TRBV7-9	TRBJ2-1	NA	NA	CASSPPTHNEQFF	TGTGCCAGCAGCCCACCGACCCACAATGAGCAGTTCTTC
TRBV2	TRBJ2-7	many	NA	CASSVQGDLYEQYF	TGTGCCAGCAGTGTACAGGGAGACTTATACGAGCAGTACTTC